This entry lists 28 T cell receptor beta chains sequenced from one sample in a study of blood T cell repertoires in COVID-19. Sequencing was performed with immunoSEQ multiplex PCR; in TCRdb, only in-frame clones are kept and a portion is missing. The top ten hold 0.75% to 0.9% of the sample, which has under 200,000 clones, about 90% seen once. The source material was peripheral blood. These TCRs come from a woman in her seventies with acute or convalescent COVID-19.

This chain joins TRBV24-1 and TRBJ2-1; a possible D gene is TRBD2 (5 bases). The CDR3 is 14 amino acids. Trimming removed 5 bases at V and 0 bases at J, with 7 bases between. Per germline, CDR1 KGHDR and CDR2 SFDVKD. Written as DNA, the CDR3 is TGTGCCACCAGTGGCCGGGACTCCTACAATGAGCAGTTCTTC. Translated, it gives CATSGRDSYNEQFF.

The chain links TRBV6-5 to TRBJ2-5, with 11 bases lining up with TRBD2. The CDR3 totals 15 residues. CDR1 and CDR2 from the germline V gene are MNHEY and SVGAGI. With V trimmed by 2 bases and J by 5 bases, 4 bases remained unmatched. The CDR3, as DNA: TGTGCCAGCAGTTACCCACTAGCGGGAGTGGAGACCCAGTACTTC. Its protein is CASSYPLAGVETQYF.

The rearrangement joins TRBV5-1 to TRBJ2-3; 10 bases are a match to TRBD2. Germline CDR1 reads SGHRS; CDR2 reads YFSETQ. The length of the CDR3 is 16 residues. Trimming cost V 0 bases and J 1 base; bases outside gene matches: 2. In nucleotides, the CDR3 is TGCGCCAGCAGCTTGGTTCTAGCGGGGGGCACAGATACGCAGTATTTT. Protein product: CASSLVLAGGTDTQYF.

V is TRBV5-5 and J is TRBJ1-1; TRBD1 aligns across 9 bases. The V and J ends lost 4 bases and 4 bases, in that order; junction bases with no gene match: 11. Germline CDR1 SGHKS, CDR2 YYEKEE (reference sequence). This CDR3 region has 16 residues. The CDR3 loop is CASSPWTGVSVTEAFF. CDR3 DNA: TGTGCCAGCAGCCCCTGGACAGGGGTGAGTGTCACTGAAGCTTTCTTT. Combining the CDR3 with reference TRBV5-5 and TRBJ1-1 gives the whole variable domain DAGVTQSPTHLIKTRGQQVTLRCSPISGHKSVSWYQQVLGQGPQFIFQYYEKEERGRGNFPDRFSARQFPNYSSELNVNALLLGDSALYLCASSPWTGVSVTEAFFGQGTRLTVV.

The gene calls are TRBV28 and TRBJ2-7; possible D gene TRBD2, 6 bases. CDR1 and CDR2 from the germline V gene are MDHEN and SYDVKM. The CDR3 is 12 residues long. Trimming cost V 8 bases and J 1 base, with 9 bases left between them. The CDR3 DNA sequence: TGTGCCAGCCTGCGGGATTCCTACGAGCAGTACTTC. Encoded protein: CASLRDSYEQYF.

This clone showed up just a few times. The V gene is TRBV5-6, the J gene TRBJ1-6; D gene ambiguous. The CDR3 runs 12 residues. The germline V gene has CDR1 SGHDT and CDR2 YYEEEE. Trimming left V 0 bases short and J 9 bases short, with 4 bases between. The DNA for the CDR3 is TGTGCCAGCAGCTTGGGCGGTTCACCCCTCCACTTT. This sequence encodes CASSLGGSPLHF.

This clone is a singleton in its sample. The V call is TRBV4-3, the J call TRBJ2-2; no reliable D call. Germline V gene data show CDR1 as LGHNA and CDR2 as YSLEER. The CDR3 has 13 residues. Trimming took 2 bases from V and 8 from J, leaving 9 bases between them. CDR3 sequence (DNA): TGCGCCAGCAGCCAACACCGCGGAGGGGAGCTGTTTTTT. Translating gives CASSQHRGGELFF.

The chain uses TRBV7-6 and TRBJ2-2; TRBD1 agrees at 9 bases. This CDR3 has 15 amino acids. Germline V gene sequence: CDR1 SGHVS, CDR2 FNYEAQ. Trimming at V came to 5 bases and at J to 4 bases, leaving 5 bases not matched to a gene. CDR3 nucleotide sequence: TGTGCCAGCAGCATTCGACAGGGGGGCACCGGGGAGCTGTTTTTT. Translation gives CASSIRQGGTGELFF.

The rearrangement links TRBV6-5 to TRBJ1-5; 8 nucleotides agree with TRBD1. CDR1 is MNHEY, CDR2 SVGAGI, per germline. There are 15 residues in the CDR3. The trim removed 6 bases at V and 6 bases at J, leaving 10 bases unmatched. This CDR3 is CASSKQGGISQPQHF. CDR3 DNA sequence: TGTGCCAGCAGCAAACAGGGGGGTATTTCTCAGCCCCAGCATTTT.

This chain joins TRBV5-1 and TRBJ1-6, with D unresolved. The germline CDR1 and CDR2 sequences are SGHRS and YFSETQ. The V end lost 0 bases, the J end lost 6 bases, and 10 bases lay between the germline ends. This CDR3 has 15 amino acids. The CDR3 DNA reads as TGCGCCAGCAGCTTGGAGTCAGGTAGTAATTCACCCCTCCACTTT. It encodes CASSLESGSNSPLHF.

This rearrangement joins TRBV3-1 (or the pseudogene TRBV3-2) to TRBJ1-2; possibly TRBD1 for D (6 bases). Germline V gene sequence: CDR1 LGHDT, CDR2 YNNKEL (reference sequence). The V end lost 4 bases, the J end lost 4 bases, and 19 bases lay between the germline ends. The CDR3 runs 16 residues. CDR3 protein: CASSLTRGQGSYGYTF. In DNA, the CDR3 is TGTGCCAGCAGCCTCACCCGTGGCCAGGGGAGCTATGGCTACACCTTC.

V is TRBV5-1 and J is TRBJ2-2; D unclear. Germline V CDR1 and CDR2: SGHRS, YFSETQ. V gave up 0 bases and J gave up 1 base, with 4 bases separating them. This CDR3 spans 14 amino acids. The CDR3 DNA follows: TGCGCCAGCAGCTTGGAGCTGAACACCGGGGAGCTGTTTTTT. Its translation: CASSLELNTGELFF.

A single count supports this clone. The J gene is TRBJ2-1, the V gene TRBV5-1, with TRBD2 as a possible D gene (5 bases). This CDR3 spans 11 amino acids. Trimming took off 3 bases at V and 9 bases at J, with 7 bases between the two ends. Germline values: CDR1 SGHRS, CDR2 YFSETQ. DNA for the CDR3: TGCGCCAGCAGCTCCAGCGGTGAGCAGTTCTTC. Translated: CASSSSGEQFF.

V usage is TRBV28 and J usage is TRBJ2-2; D gene uncertain. Trimming removed 2 bases from V and 2 bases from J, with 6 bases in between. The CDR3 length is 14 residues. Germline V gene lookup returns CDR1 MDHEN and CDR2 SYDVKM. The CDR3 reads CASSLQANTGELFF. DNA for the CDR3: TGTGCCAGCAGTTTACAGGCTAACACCGGGGAGCTGTTTTTT.

The chain joins TRBV7-9 to TRBJ2-7; D is uncertain. CDR1 and CDR2 (germline): SEHNR, FQNEAQ (reference sequence). CDR3 length: 13 amino acids. Trimming took 10 bases from V and 0 from J, leaving 13 bases between them. For the CDR3, the DNA is TGTGCCACCTCTCTAGGCCTCTCCTACGAGCAGTACTTC. Amino acid sequence: CATSLGLSYEQYF. The full variable domain, in which reference TRBV7-9 and TRBJ2-7 provide the parts outside the CDR3, is DTGVSQNPRHKITKRGQNVTFRCDPISEHNRLYWYRQTLGQGPEFLTYFQNEAQLEKSRLLSDRFSAERPKGSFSTLEIQRTEQGDSAMYLCATSLGLSYEQYFGPGTRLTVT.

V is TRBV7-9 and J is TRBJ2-7; 7 bases align to TRBD1. V was clipped by 5 bases and J by 2 bases; unmatched bases: 9. The CDR3 sequence is 15 residues long. CDR1 is SEHNR, CDR2 FQNEAQ, per germline (reference sequence). CDR3: CASSIRDSGAYEQYF. CDR3 bases: TGTGCCAGCAGCATCCGGGACAGCGGAGCCTACGAGCAGTACTTC. Together with reference TRBV7-9 and TRBJ2-7, the CDR3 gives the full variable domain: DTGVSQNPRHKITKRGQNVTFRCDPISEHNRLYWYRQTLGQGPEFLTYFQNEAQLEKSRLLSDRFSAERPKGSFSTLEIQRTEQGDSAMYLCASSIRDSGAYEQYFGPGTRLTVT.

V usage is TRBV5-4 and J usage is TRBJ1-2; D not certain. Trimming took 4 bases from V and 0 from J, leaving 13 bases between them. Germline assignment: CDR1 SGHNT and CDR2 YYREEE (reference sequence). This CDR3 region has 15 residues. The CDR3: CASSQDPLANYGYTF. The CDR3 DNA is TGTGCCAGCAGCCAAGATCCCCTAGCTAACTATGGCTACACCTTC.

The rearrangement joins TRBV4-3 to TRBJ2-3; 10 nucleotides agree with TRBD1. The CDR3 is 16 residues long. After removal of 4 bases from V and 1 base from J, the junction contained 5 bases not matched to a gene. Germline-derived CDR1 and CDR2 are LGHNA and YSLEER. Here the CDR3 reads CASSLGGTGGTDTQYF. Written as DNA, the CDR3 is TGCGCCAGCAGCCTGGGGGGGACAGGGGGCACAGATACGCAGTATTTT.

The gene calls are TRBV10-3 and TRBJ1-5, with 8 bases identical to TRBD1. The CDR3 has 13 residues. V lost 7 bases to trimming and J lost 5 bases; unmatched junction nucleotides: 4. Germline CDR1 ENHRY, CDR2 SYGVKD. As DNA, the CDR3 is TGTGCCATCAACGACAGGGGAGATCAGCCCCAGCATTTT. This sequence encodes CAINDRGDQPQHF.

This chain joins TRBV9 and TRBJ2-2; D may be TRBD1 (6 bases). CDR3 length: 16 amino acids. Between the trimmed V and J ends, which lost 1 base and 1 base, there was a span of 11 bases. CDR1 SGDLS and CDR2 YYNGEE come from the germline V gene. The CDR3 region has the DNA TGTGCCAGCAGCGTAAGGGACACCTGGAACACCGGGGAGCTGTTTTTT. Its protein product is CASSVRDTWNTGELFF.

J is TRBJ1-1 and V is TRBV18; possible D gene TRBD1, 5 bases. The V gene lost 0 bases and the J gene lost 5 bases, with 16 bases spanning the gap. The CDR3 totals 16 residues. In germline, CDR1 is KGHSH, CDR2 LQKENI. The CDR3 is CASSPPSAGPGTEAFF. The CDR3 DNA reads TGTGCCAGCTCACCACCCTCGGCGGGGCCGGGGACTGAAGCTTTCTTT.

The chain has TRBV29-1 and TRBJ1-1, with 7 bases matching TRBD1. The V segment lost 5 bases and the J segment 8 bases; nucleotides outside the gene matches: 11. The CDR3 extends over 13 amino acids. From germline, CDR1 is SQVTM and CDR2 ANQGSEA. The CDR3 DNA reads TGCAGCGTTAGACAGGGAAGGGTTACCGAAGCTTTCTTT. Translation: CSVRQGRVTEAFF.

The CDR3, as DNA: TGCGCCAGCAGTGAGAGCCGAAGCACGCAGTATTTT. This sequence encodes CASSESRSTQYF. The V gene is TRBV10-2, the J gene TRBJ2-3; D is ambiguous. This CDR3 is built from 12 residues. Germline CDR1 reads WSHSY; CDR2 reads SAAADI. V was shortened by 2 bases and J by 9 bases, with 9 bases between the two germline ends.

The chain is built from TRBV2 and TRBJ2-1; D perhaps matches TRBD2 (6 bases). The ends were cut back, 1 base at V and 4 bases at J, with 8 bases in the middle. The CDR3 consists of 14 residues. The germline V gene has CDR1 SNHLY and CDR2 FYNNEI. Written as DNA, the CDR3 is TGTGCCAGCAGTGAAGACCGGGGGTACAATGAGCAGTTCTTC. The encoded protein is CASSEDRGYNEQFF.

V is TRBV5-1 and J is TRBJ2-7; tentative D call: TRBD2 (5 bases). The germline V gene has CDR1 SGHRS and CDR2 YFSETQ. Deletions cut 0 bases from V and 5 bases from J, with 15 bases between. The CDR3 length is 15 residues. In DNA, the CDR3 is TGCGCCAGCAGCTTGGTAGGGAGTGTCGGCCACGAGCAGTACTTC. This codes for CASSLVGSVGHEQYF.

The rearrangement links TRBV28 to TRBJ2-2; 9 bases are a match to TRBD2. The CDR3 covers 17 residues. CDR1 and CDR2 (germline): MDHEN, SYDVKM. The V and J ends lost 7 bases and 7 bases, in that order; junction bases with no gene match: 16. CDR3 residues: CASTRPISGRNHGELFF. For the CDR3, the DNA is TGTGCCAGCACCCGGCCCATAAGCGGGAGGAATCACGGGGAGCTGTTTTTT.

The chain is built from TRBV2 and TRBJ2-5, with 7 bases matching TRBD2. CDR1 and CDR2 from the germline V gene are SNHLY and FYNNEI. This CDR3 comprises 15 residues. The V segment lost 10 bases and the J segment 2 bases; nucleotides outside the gene matches: 13. CDR3 sequence reads: CATKWASGLQETQYF. CDR3 nucleotides: TGTGCCACCAAGTGGGCTAGCGGACTTCAAGAGACCCAGTACTTC.

J is TRBJ2-3 and V is TRBV11-2; TRBD2 aligns across 10 bases. Germline CDR1 reads SGHAT; CDR2 reads FQNNGV. Trimming cost V 1 base and J 8 bases; bases outside gene matches: 6. This CDR3 is built from 15 residues. The CDR3 region is CASSLGRTSGSTQYF. The CDR3 DNA reads as TGTGCCAGCAGCTTAGGTAGGACTAGCGGCAGTACGCAGTATTTT.